This TCR beta chain comes out of a study of regulatory T cells in long-lasting Graves disease. Overall study: Duration of antithyroid drug therapy among newly diagnosed Graves' patients was under 3 months. Study results and limitations: Peripheral blood alone, not thyroid tissue, underwent study.

Researchers made TCR beta libraries by using iRepertoire HTBI primers and running Arm-PCR on CDR3 regions. TCRdb analysed the multiplex PCR reads with MiXCR anew, one entry per CDR3 protein. The sample consists of 450,000 to 650,000 distinct CDR3 sequences, roughly a sixth of them appearing once. CDR3 size: 10 residues. Per the germline V gene, CDR1 is MNHNS and CDR2 is SASEGT. Trimming removed 7 bases at V and 0 bases at J, with 1 base between. The time point was: newly diagnosed GD, antithyroid drugs for less than 3 months. Extracted PBMC RNA gave rise to the TCR library. Concerning this clonotype itself: The target antigen is unknown. With only one base between it and a far larger clone, this is likely a read error.

This same sample was also taken into another study, of T cells in Graves' hyperthyroidism and ophthalmopathy. Per that study: Exclusions: uncontrolled infection, other autoimmune disease, pregnancy, lactation.

The receptor's source is a woman aged 35 to 59 with Graves disease. V gene TRBV6-1 combines with J gene TRBJ2-7; D gene unclear. The sequencing used peripheral blood mononuclear cells (PBMCs), collected at new diagnosis, from a patient treated with antithyroid drugs. CDR3 sequence (DNA): TGTGCCAGCACCTCCTACGAGCAGTACTTC. As protein: CASTSYEQYF.